These T cell receptor beta chains were read from a single sample in a study of blood T cell repertoires in COVID-19. Only in-frame clones appear in the TCRdb table, and some are missing; sequencing was by immunoSEQ multiplex PCR. The data contain roughly 250,000 clones, roughly nine tenths of them seen just once; the ten biggest clones take up 7.2%. The sample was peripheral blood. The receptor source for this set is a man aged 60 to 69 who had recovered from COVID-19. The CDR3 runs from the conserved cysteine through the conserved F or W. Each record gives: D gene, J gene, clone size, CDR3 length, V gene, CDR3 protein, CDR3 DNA. D genes are given only for firm matches. The size entry is marked missing in some rows and otherwise reads once, few, many or a size class.

>-|TRBJ1-3|-|14|TRBV3-1/TRBV3-2
CASSHHGSGNTIYF
TGTGCCAGCAGCCATCACGGCTCTGGAAACACCATATATTTT
>-|TRBJ1-4|-|14|TRBV29-1
CSVEDPGTNEKLFF
TGCAGCGTTGAAGACCCAGGGACTAATGAAAAACTGTTTTTT
>-|TRBJ1-1|-|14|TRBV5-1
CASSFSESDTEAFF
TGCGCCAGCAGCTTTTCGGAGAGCGACACTGAAGCTTTCTTT
>-|TRBJ1-1|-|13|TRBV9
CASSVMRGTEAFF
TGTGCCAGCAGCGTAATGCGGGGCACTGAAGCTTTCTTT
>-|TRBJ2-3|-|14|TRBV3-1/TRBV3-2
CASSQVQEPDTQYF
TGTGCCAGCAGCCAAGTGCAGGAACCAGATACGCAGTATTTT
>TRBD2|TRBJ2-5|-|14|TRBV30
CAWGGGLVQETQYF
TGTGCCTGGGGGGGAGGACTAGTCCAAGAGACCCAGTACTTC
>-|TRBJ2-1|-|14|TRBV5-1
CASSSGFSYNEQFF
TGCGCCAGCAGTTCCGGTTTCTCCTACAATGAGCAGTTCTTC
>-|TRBJ1-3|-|14|TRBV7-9
CASSRNSPGNTIYF
TGTGCCAGCAGCCGTAACAGTCCAGGAAACACCATATATTTT
>-|TRBJ2-2|few|13|TRBV11-3
CASSDRNTGELFF
TGTGCCAGCAGCGACAGGAACACCGGGGAGCTGTTTTTT
>-|TRBJ1-2|-|16|TRBV6-1
CASSEEGHILPYGYTF
TGTGCCAGCAGTGAAGAGGGACACATCCTTCCCTATGGCTACACCTTC
>TRBD1|TRBJ2-7|-|15|TRBV5-1
CASSQWDRGLYEQYF
TGCGCCAGCAGCCAGTGGGACAGGGGGCTCTACGAGCAGTACTTC
>-|TRBJ2-2|-|14|TRBV7-2
CASSLVGSAGELFF
TGTGCCAGCAGCTTAGTAGGTAGCGCCGGGGAGCTGTTTTTT
>-|TRBJ2-6|-|15|TRBV24-1
CATSDRQAGANVLTF
TGTGCCACCAGTGACCGACAGGCTGGGGCCAACGTCCTGACTTTC
>TRBD2|TRBJ2-7|-|15|TRBV7-2
CASSARGLAGVQQYF
TGTGCCAGCAGCGCCCGGGGTCTAGCGGGGGTACAGCAGTACTTC
>-|TRBJ1-5|-|13|TRBV12-3/TRBV12-4
CASSLNRAQPQHF
TGTGCCAGCAGCCTAAACAGGGCTCAGCCCCAGCATTTT
>TRBD1|TRBJ2-2|once|15|TRBV5-1
CASYLGTGYTGELFF
TGCGCCAGTTACCTCGGGACAGGGTACACCGGGGAGCTGTTTTTT
>-|TRBJ1-2|-|14|TRBV6-5
CASSRSTVIYGYTF
TGTGCCAGCAGTAGATCGACAGTTATTTATGGCTACACCTTC
>TRBD1|TRBJ1-2|-|14|TRBV7-9
CASSQGEGRYGYTF
TGTGCCAGCAGCCAGGGGGAAGGTCGCTACGGCTACACCTTC
>-|TRBJ1-5|-|15|TRBV19
CASSIAFDKNQPQHF
TGTGCCAGTAGTATAGCCTTTGACAAGAATCAGCCCCAGCATTTT
>-|TRBJ2-2|few|16|TRBV10-3
CAIRGSGVGATGELFF
TGTGCCATCAGGGGATCAGGGGTGGGGGCCACCGGGGAGCTGTTTTTT
>TRBD2|TRBJ2-5|-|17|TRBV4-2
CASSLRLPSGGKETQYF
TGTGCCAGCAGCCTCCGCCTTCCCAGCGGGGGTAAAGAGACCCAGTACTTC
>-|TRBJ2-7|-|13|TRBV19
CASRRVGGAEQYF
TGTGCCAGTAGAAGAGTGGGGGGGGCCGAGCAGTACTTC
>-|TRBJ1-1|-|14|TRBV4-1
CASSQGQANTEAFF
TGCGCCAGCAGCCAAGGACAGGCGAACACTGAAGCTTTCTTT
>TRBD2|TRBJ2-3|-|16|TRBV19
CASSIFSGGPPDTQYF
TGTGCCAGTAGTATCTTTAGCGGGGGCCCCCCCGATACGCAGTATTTT
>TRBD2|TRBJ2-1|-|14|TRBV5-1
CASSLEASGGPSFF
TGCGCCAGCAGCTTGGAGGCTAGCGGGGGGCCCTCGTTCTTC
>TRBD2|TRBJ2-7|once|14|TRBV10-3
CANSQSGAEYEQYF
TGTGCCAACAGCCAAAGCGGGGCAGAGTACGAGCAGTACTTC
>TRBD2|TRBJ2-3|-|13|TRBV9
CASVAGSTDTQYF
TGTGCCAGCGTAGCGGGGAGCACAGATACGCAGTATTTT
>-|TRBJ1-3|-|17|TRBV21-1
CASSRPPERSSGNTIYF
TGTGCCAGCAGCAGGCCCCCCGAGCGTAGCTCTGGAAACACCATATATTTT
>-|TRBJ1-3|-|13|TRBV3-1/TRBV3-2
CASSQDYGNTIYF
TGTGCCAGCAGCCAAGATTATGGAAACACCATATATTTT
>-|TRBJ1-6|-|15|TRBV6-5
CASSRTKDYNSPLHF
TGTGCCAGCAGTCGGACAAAAGACTATAATTCACCCCTCCACTTT
>TRBD1|TRBJ1-5|-|15|TRBV7-2
CASSLKTGGNQPQHF
TGTGCCAGCAGCTTGAAGACAGGGGGAAATCAGCCCCAGCATTTT
>TRBD1|TRBJ1-2|-|13|TRBV5-8
CASSSLDRGSYTF
TGTGCCAGCAGCTCCCTTGACAGGGGAAGCTACACCTTC
>-|TRBJ2-7|few|14|TRBV6-5
CASIPPGATYEQYF
TGTGCCAGCATTCCGCCAGGTGCTACCTACGAGCAGTACTTC
>-|TRBJ1-1|-|13|TRBV6-6
CASSNQVKTEAFF
TGTGCCAGCAGTAATCAGGTGAAGACTGAAGCTTTCTTT
>-|TRBJ1-6|-|14|TRBV10-3
CAISPRGGASPLHF
TGTGCCATCAGTCCCCGCGGGGGTGCTTCACCCCTCCACTTT
>TRBD1|TRBJ1-2|-|16|TRBV7-8
CASSERQGLGNYGYTF
TGTGCCAGCAGCGAAAGACAGGGCCTAGGGAACTATGGCTACACCTTC
>TRBD1|TRBJ2-6|-|17|TRBV5-1
CASSPDRTGDGANVLTF
TGCGCCAGCAGCCCCGATAGGACAGGGGACGGGGCCAACGTCCTGACTTTC